The 3 T cell receptor beta chains presented below share a single source sample, sequenced in a study of shared clonotypes between healthy human individuals. Measured with immunoSEQ multiplex PCR; TCRdb has only the in-frame clones, and not every one. This table holds under 1,900,000 clones, approximately 98.5% found once. The sample consisted of naive CD4+ T cells sorted from blood. The sample's subset: CD45RA+ positively selected. These receptors were obtained from a man younger than 45 in good health.

This clone was picked up one time. Written as DNA, the CDR3 is TGCAGCGCACTAGTGACTAGCGGGATCTCCGAGCAGTACTTC. Amino acids: CSALVTSGISEQYF. This sequence joins TRBV29-1 and TRBJ2-7; 11 bases map to TRBD2. The length of the CDR3 is 14 residues. Per germline, CDR1 SQVTM and CDR2 ANQGSEA. Trimming cost V 7 bases and J 6 bases; bases outside gene matches: 11.

Turning to this clone: At the DNA level, this CDR3 is encoded by other sequences in the same sample as well. The chain carries TRBV18 and TRBJ2-5; TRBD2 matches 11 bases. The CDR3 has 15 residues. Trimming took 0 bases from V and 3 from J; bases not matched to a gene: 0. The germline V gene has CDR1 KGHSH and CDR2 LQKENI. CDR3 nucleotide sequence: TGTGCCAGCTCACCACCTAGCGGGAGGGAAGAGACCCAGTACTTC. Protein: CASSPPSGREETQYF.

To note about this clone: Other nucleotide sequences in the sample specify the same CDR3. V usage is TRBV5-1 and J usage is TRBJ1-1; the D is unclear. Germline-derived CDR1 and CDR2 are SGHRS and YFSETQ. The germline V and J ends were trimmed by 0 bases and 7 bases, with 4 bases remaining between them. CDR3 length: 11 amino acids. The CDR3 nucleotides are TGCGCCAGCAGCTTGGGGAGTGAAGCTTTCTTT. The encoded protein is CASSLGSEAFF. Based on the CDR3 plus reference TRBV5-1 and TRBJ1-1, the full variable domain is KAGVTQTPRYLIKTRGQQVTLSCSPISGHRSVSWYQQTPGQGLQFLFEYFSETQRNKGNFPGRFSGRQFSNSRSEMNVSTLELGDSALYLCASSLGSEAFFGQGTRLTVV.